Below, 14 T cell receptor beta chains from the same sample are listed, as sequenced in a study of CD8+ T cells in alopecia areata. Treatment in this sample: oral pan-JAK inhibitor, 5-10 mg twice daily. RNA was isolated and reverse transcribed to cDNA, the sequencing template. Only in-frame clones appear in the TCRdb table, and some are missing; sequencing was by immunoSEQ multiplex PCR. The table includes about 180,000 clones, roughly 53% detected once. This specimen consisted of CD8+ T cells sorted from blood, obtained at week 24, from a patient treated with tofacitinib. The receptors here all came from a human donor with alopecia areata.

The CDR3 DNA is TGTGCTAGTGGCCAGGACACTGAAGCTTTCTTT. Amino acids: CASGQDTEAFF. This rearrangement joins TRBV12-5 to TRBJ1-1; D uncertain. The germline gives CDR1 LGHNT, CDR2 FRNRAP. The V and J ends lost 6 bases and 3 bases respectively, with 5 bases between them. The CDR3 consists of 11 residues.

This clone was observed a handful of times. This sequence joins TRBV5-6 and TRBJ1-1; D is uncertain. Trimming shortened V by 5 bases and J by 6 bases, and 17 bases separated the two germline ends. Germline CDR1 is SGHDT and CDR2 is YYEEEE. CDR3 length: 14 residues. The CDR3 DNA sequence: TGTGCCAGCAGTTCCCGGACGGGGAGGTCTGAAGCTTTCTTT. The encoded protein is CASSSRTGRSEAFF.

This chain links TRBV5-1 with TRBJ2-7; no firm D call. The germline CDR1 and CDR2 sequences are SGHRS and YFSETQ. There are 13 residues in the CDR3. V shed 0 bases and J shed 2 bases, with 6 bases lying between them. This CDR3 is CASSLDSTYEQYF. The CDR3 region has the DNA TGCGCCAGCAGCTTGGACAGTACCTACGAGCAGTACTTC.

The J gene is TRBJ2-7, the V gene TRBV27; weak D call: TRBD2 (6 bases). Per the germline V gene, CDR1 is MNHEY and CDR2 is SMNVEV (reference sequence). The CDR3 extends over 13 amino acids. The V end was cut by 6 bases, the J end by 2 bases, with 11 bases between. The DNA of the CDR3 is TGTGCCAGCAGCAACCGGGAGACCTACGAGCAGTACTTC. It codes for CASSNRETYEQYF.

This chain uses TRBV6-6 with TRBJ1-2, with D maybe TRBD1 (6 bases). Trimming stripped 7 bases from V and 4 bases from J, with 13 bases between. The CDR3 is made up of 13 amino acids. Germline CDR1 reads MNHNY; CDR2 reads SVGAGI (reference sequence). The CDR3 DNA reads TGTGCCAGCATCCAGGGGAAAGTCTATGGCTACACCTTC. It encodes CASIQGKVYGYTF.

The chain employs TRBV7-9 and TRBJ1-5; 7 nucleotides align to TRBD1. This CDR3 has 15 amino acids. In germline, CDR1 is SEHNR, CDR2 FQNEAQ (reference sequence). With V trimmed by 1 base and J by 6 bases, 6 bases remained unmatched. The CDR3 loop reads CASSLEGARGQPQHF. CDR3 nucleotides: TGTGCCAGCAGCTTAGAGGGGGCGCGGGGTCAGCCCCAGCATTTT.

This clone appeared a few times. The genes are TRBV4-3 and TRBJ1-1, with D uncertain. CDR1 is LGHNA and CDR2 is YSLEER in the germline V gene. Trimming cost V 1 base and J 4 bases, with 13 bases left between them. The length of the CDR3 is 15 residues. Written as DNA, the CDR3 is TGCGCCAGCAGCCAAGGGAGGTGGGGAAGCACTGAAGCTTTCTTT. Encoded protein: CASSQGRWGSTEAFF.

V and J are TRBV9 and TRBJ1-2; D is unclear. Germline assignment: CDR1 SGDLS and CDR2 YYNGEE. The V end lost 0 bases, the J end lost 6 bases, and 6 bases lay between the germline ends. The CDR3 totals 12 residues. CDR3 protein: CASSVAGDGYTF. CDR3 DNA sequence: TGTGCCAGCAGCGTAGCGGGAGATGGCTACACCTTC.

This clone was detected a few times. In nucleotides, the CDR3 is TGTGCCAGCAGCTCCGGGACAGGCTACGAGCAGTACTTC. Its protein is CASSSGTGYEQYF. This rearrangement joins TRBV7-9 to TRBJ2-7; 8 bases agree with TRBD1. Trimming at V came to 4 bases and at J to 3 bases, leaving 2 bases not matched to a gene. The CDR3 runs to 13 residues. Germline V gene lookup returns CDR1 SEHNR and CDR2 FQNEAQ (reference sequence).

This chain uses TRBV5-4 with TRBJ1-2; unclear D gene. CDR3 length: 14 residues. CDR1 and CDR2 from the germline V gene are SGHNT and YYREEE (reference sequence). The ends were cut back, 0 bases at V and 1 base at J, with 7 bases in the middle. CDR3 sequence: CASSLDGSNYGYTF. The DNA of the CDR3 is TGTGCCAGCAGCTTGGATGGCAGTAACTATGGCTACACCTTC.

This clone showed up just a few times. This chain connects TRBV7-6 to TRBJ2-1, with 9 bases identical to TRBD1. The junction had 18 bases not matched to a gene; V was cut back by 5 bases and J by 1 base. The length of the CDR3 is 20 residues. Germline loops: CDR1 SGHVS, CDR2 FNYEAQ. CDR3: CASSRQPGQGHGGSYNEQFF. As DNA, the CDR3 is TGTGCCAGCAGCCGGCAACCGGGACAGGGCCACGGGGGGTCCTACAATGAGCAGTTCTTC.

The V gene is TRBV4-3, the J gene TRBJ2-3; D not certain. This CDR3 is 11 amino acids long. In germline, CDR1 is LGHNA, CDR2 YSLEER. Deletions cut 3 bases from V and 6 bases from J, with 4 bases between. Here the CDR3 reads CASSQGDTQYF. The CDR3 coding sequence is TGCGCCAGCAGCCAGGGGGATACGCAGTATTTT.

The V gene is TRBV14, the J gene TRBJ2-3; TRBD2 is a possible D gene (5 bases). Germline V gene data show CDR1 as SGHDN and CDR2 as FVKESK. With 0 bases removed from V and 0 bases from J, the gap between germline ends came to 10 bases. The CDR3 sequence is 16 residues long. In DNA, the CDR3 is TGTGCCAGCAGCCAAGATGGTCTAGCAAGCACAGATACGCAGTATTTT. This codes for CASSQDGLASTDTQYF.

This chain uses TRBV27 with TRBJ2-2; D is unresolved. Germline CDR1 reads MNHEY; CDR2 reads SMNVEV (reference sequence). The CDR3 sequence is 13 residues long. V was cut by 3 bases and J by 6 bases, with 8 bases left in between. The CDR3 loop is CASSFTVAGELFF. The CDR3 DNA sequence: TGTGCCAGCAGTTTCACAGTCGCCGGGGAGCTGTTTTTT.